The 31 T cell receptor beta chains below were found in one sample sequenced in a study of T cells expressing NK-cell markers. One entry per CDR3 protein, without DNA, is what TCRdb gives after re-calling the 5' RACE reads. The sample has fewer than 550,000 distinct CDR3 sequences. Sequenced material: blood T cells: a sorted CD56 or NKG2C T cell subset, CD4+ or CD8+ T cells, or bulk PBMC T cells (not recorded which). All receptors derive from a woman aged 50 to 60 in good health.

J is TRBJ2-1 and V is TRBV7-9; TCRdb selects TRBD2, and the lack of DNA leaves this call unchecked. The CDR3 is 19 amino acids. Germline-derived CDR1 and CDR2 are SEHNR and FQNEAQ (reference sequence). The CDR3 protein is CASSLRGVGRALGVDEQFF.

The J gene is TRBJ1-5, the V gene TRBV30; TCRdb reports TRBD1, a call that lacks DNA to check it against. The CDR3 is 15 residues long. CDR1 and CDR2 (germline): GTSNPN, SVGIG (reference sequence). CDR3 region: CAWSAGTGSVQPQHF.

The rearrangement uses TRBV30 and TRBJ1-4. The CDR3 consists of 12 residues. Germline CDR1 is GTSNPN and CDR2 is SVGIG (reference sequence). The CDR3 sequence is CAWNLQSEKLFF.

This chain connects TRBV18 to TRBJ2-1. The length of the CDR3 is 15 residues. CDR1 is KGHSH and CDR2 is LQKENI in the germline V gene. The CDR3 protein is CASSPSSTTYNEQFF.

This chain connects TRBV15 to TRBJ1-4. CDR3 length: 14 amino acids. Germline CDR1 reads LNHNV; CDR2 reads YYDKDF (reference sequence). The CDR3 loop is CATSRETRNEKLFF.

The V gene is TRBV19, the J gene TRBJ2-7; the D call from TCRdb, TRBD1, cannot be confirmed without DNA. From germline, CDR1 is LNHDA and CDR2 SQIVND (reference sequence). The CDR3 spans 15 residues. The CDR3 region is CASSIRARGGYEQYF.

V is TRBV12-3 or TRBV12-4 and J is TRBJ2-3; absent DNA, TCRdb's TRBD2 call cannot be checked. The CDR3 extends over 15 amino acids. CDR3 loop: CASSSAGPSTDTQYF.

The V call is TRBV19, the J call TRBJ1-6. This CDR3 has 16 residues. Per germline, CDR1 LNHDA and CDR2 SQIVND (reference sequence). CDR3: CASRAELTLTNSPLHF.

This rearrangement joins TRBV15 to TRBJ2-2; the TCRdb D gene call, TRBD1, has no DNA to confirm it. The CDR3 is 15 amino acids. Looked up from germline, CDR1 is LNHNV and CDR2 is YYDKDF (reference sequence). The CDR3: CATSRETGMTGELFF.

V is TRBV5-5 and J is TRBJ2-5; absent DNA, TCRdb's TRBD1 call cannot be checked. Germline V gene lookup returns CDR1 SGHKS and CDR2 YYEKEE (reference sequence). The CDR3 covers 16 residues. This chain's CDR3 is CASSLKGDSLGETQYF.

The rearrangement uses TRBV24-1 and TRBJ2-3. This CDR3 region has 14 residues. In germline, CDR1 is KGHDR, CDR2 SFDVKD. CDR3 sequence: CATSGFLGTDTQYF.

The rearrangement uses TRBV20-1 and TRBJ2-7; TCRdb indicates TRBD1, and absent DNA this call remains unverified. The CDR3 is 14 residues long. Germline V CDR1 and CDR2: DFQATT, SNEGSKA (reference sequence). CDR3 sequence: CSARPPGGSIEQYF.

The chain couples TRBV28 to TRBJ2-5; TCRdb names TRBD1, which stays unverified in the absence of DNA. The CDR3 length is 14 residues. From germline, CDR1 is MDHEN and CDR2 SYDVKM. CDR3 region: CASNGGLRGETQYF.

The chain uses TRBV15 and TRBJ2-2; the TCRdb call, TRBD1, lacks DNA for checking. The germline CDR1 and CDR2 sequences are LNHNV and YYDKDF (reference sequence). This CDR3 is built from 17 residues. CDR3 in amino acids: CATSRDSGTLNTGELFF.

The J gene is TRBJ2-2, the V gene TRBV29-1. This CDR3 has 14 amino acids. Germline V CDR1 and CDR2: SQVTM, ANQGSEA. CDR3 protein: CSVRRQSNTGELFF.

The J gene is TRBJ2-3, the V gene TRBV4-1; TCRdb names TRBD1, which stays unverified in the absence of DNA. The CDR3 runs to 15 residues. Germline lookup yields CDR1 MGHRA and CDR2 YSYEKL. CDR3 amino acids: CASSQQGLGTDTQYF.

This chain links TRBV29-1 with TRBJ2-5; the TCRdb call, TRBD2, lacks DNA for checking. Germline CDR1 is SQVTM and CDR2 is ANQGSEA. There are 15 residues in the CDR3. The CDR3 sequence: CSVVLTLGRRETQYF.

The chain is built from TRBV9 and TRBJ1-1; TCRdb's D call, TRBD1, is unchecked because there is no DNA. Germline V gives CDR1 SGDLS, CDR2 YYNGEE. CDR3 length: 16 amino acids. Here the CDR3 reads CASSPKGGLGNTEAFF.

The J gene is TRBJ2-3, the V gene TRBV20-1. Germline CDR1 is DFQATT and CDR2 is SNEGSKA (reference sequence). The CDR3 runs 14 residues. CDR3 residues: CSARTAGLADTQYF.

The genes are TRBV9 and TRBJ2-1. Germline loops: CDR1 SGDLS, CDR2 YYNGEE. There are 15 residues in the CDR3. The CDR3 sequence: CASSWSGSANNEQFF.

CDR3 loop: CASSYKGMTGELFF. V is TRBV6-6 and J is TRBJ2-2; TCRdb reports TRBD1, a call that lacks DNA to check it against. Germline V gene sequence: CDR1 MNHNY, CDR2 SVGAGI (reference sequence). The CDR3 extends over 14 amino acids.

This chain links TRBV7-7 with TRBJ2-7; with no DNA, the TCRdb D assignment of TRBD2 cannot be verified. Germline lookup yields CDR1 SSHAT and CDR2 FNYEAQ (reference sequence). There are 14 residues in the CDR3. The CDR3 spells CASSPREGNYEQYF.

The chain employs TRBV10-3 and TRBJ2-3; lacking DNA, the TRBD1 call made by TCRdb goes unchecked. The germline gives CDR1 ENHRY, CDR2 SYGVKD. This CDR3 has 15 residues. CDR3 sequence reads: CAISESGGTEALQYF.

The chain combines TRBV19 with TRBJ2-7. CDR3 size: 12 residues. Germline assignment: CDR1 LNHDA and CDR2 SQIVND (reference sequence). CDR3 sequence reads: CASMTANYEQYF.

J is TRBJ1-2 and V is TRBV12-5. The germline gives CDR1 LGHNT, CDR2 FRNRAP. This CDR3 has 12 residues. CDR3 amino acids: CASGYDYYGYTF.

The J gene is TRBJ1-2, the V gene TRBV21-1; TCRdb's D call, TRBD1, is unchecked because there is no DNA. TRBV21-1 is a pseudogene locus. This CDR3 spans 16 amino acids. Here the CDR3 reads CARVRGQGAPGYGYTF.

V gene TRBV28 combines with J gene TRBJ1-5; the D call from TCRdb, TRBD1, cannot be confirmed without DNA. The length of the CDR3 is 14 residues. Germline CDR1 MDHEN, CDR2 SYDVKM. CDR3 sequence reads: CASSLGQGKQPQHF.

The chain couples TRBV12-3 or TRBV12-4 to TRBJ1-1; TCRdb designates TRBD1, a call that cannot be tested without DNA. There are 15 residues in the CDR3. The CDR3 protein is CASSFTAGGRTEAFF.

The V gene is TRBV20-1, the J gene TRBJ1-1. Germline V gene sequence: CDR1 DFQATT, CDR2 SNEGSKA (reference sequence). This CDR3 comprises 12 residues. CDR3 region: CSAVLWGTEAFF.

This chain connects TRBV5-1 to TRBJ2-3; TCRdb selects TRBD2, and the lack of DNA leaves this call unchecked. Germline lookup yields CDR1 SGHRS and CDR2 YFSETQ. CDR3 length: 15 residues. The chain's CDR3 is CASSLVAGEPDTQYF.

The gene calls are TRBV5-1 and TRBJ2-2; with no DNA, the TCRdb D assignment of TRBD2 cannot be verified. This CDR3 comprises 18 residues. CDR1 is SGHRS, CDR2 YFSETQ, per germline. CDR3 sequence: CASSLKQALAVGTGELFF.